Included here is one TCR beta chain sequence, with context. The antigen remains unidentified. This sample stems from a study of T cells expressing NK-cell markers. The study's findings and limits: Several of the donors also had these clonotypes leading their CD3+CD56-NKG2C+ fraction.

For each CDR3 protein, TCRdb gives one entry from its re-call of the 5' RACE reads, without DNA. The repertoire table contains 500,000 to 600,000 distinct CDR3 sequences. Germline V CDR1 and CDR2: SQVTM, ANQGSEA. The CDR3 is 12 amino acids. Sequencing was carried out using blood T cells: a sorted CD56 or NKG2C T cell subset, CD4+ or CD8+ T cells, or bulk PBMC T cells (not recorded which). The source is a man aged 18 to 29 in good health. The chain links TRBV29-1 to TRBJ2-5; no DNA is available, so the TRBD2 call from TCRdb remains unchecked. CDR3 region: CSVRAEQETQYF. Full variable domain (rest looked up from reference TRBV29-1 and TRBJ2-5): SAVISQKPSRDICQRGTSLTIQCQVDSQVTMMFWYRQQPGQSLTLIATANQGSEATYESGFVIDKFPISRPNLTFSTLTVSNMSPEDSSIYLCSVRAEQETQYFGPGTRLLVL.